Below, 21 T cell receptor beta chains from the same sample are listed, as sequenced in a study of blood T cell repertoires in COVID-19. TCRdb's copy holds only in-frame clones and misses some; the assay was immunoSEQ multiplex PCR. This table holds 130,000 to 150,000 clones, approximately 84% found once. The material sequenced was peripheral blood. These receptors were taken from an older woman with acute or convalescent COVID-19.

The chain recombines TRBV6-6 with TRBJ1-4; TRBD1 is a possible D gene (5 bases). Per germline, CDR1 MNHNY and CDR2 SVGAGI (reference sequence). V lost 5 bases, J lost 7 bases, and 8 bases lay in between. The CDR3 runs 12 residues. In DNA form, the CDR3 reads TGTGCCAGCAGTCAAGGGGTTGAAAAACTGTTTTTT. Its translation is CASSQGVEKLFF.

The CDR3 here is CASSLAGLAGGRSYNEQFF. The CDR3 coding sequence is TGTGCCAGCAGTTTGGCGGGGCTAGCGGGAGGGCGGTCCTACAATGAGCAGTTCTTC. The V and J genes are TRBV28 and TRBJ2-1; 12 bases align to TRBD2. Germline values: CDR1 MDHEN, CDR2 SYDVKM. The CDR3 length is 19 residues. V lost 3 bases and J lost 1; bases outside the gene matches: 10.

The rearrangement joins TRBV5-1 to TRBJ1-4, with 11 bases matching TRBD1. The V gene's germline CDR1 is SGHRS and CDR2 YFSETQ. The CDR3 has 14 residues. V was pared by 4 bases and J by 15 bases, with 11 bases of the junction left unmatched. In DNA, the CDR3 is TGCGCCAGCAGCCCGGGACAGGGGGGACGGAGGTTGTTTTTT. It encodes CASSPGQGGRRLFF.

The chain has TRBV7-8 and TRBJ1-5, with a tentative D call TRBD1 (6 bases). This CDR3 is 15 amino acids long. V was cut by 2 bases and J by 2 bases, with 10 bases left in between. Germline CDR1 and CDR2: SGHVS and FQNEAQ. For the CDR3, the DNA is TGTGCCAGCAGCTTAACGGCAGGGGGCAATCAGCCCCAGCATTTT. Amino acid sequence: CASSLTAGGNQPQHF.

The rearrangement links TRBV7-9 to TRBJ2-7; 8 positions match TRBD1. V was clipped by 3 bases and J by 0 bases; unmatched bases: 7. The CDR3 sequence is 16 residues long. Germline-derived CDR1 and CDR2 are SEHNR and FQNEAQ (reference sequence). The CDR3 DNA follows: TGTGCCAGCAGCTTTCCTACAGGGGGTAGCTCCTACGAGCAGTACTTC. Translation: CASSFPTGGSSYEQYF.

As for this clone: The junction departs from germline at one end; a sequencing error may be responsible. The chain has TRBV24-1 and TRBJ2-1; D ambiguous. Germline CDR1 and CDR2: KGHDR and SFDVKD. This CDR3 is built from 14 residues. The CDR3: CATPFHVPYNEQFF. CDR3 DNA: TGTGCCACCCCATTCCACGTCCCCTATAATGAGCAGTTCTTC.

This chain's CDR3 is CASSPGRGPTSGGYTF. Written as DNA, the CDR3 is TGTGCCAGCAGTCCCGGCAGGGGCCCGACTTCTGGTGGCTACACCTTC. The chain combines TRBV6-6 with TRBJ1-2; D is possibly TRBD1 (6 bases). Between the trimmed V and J ends, which lost 5 bases and 7 bases, there was a span of 23 bases. Per germline, CDR1 MNHNY and CDR2 SVGAGI (reference sequence). The CDR3 has 16 residues.

The gene calls are TRBV11-2 and TRBJ2-3; D might be TRBD2 (6 bases). Between the trimmed V and J ends, which lost 5 bases and 5 bases, there was a span of 23 bases. Germline CDR1 is SGHAT and CDR2 is FQNNGV. This CDR3 is 17 amino acids long. The CDR3 loop reads CASSRYGGGIGGDTQYF. The CDR3, as DNA: TGTGCCAGCAGCCGTTATGGAGGCGGGATAGGTGGAGATACGCAGTATTTT.

A few counts support this clone. The chain is built from TRBV14 and TRBJ1-6; no clear D. Germline V gives CDR1 SGHDN, CDR2 FVKESK. The ends were cut back, 0 bases at V and 9 bases at J, with 6 bases in the middle. The CDR3 totals 13 residues. The DNA of the CDR3 is TGTGCCAGCAGCCAAGAAATCGGTTCACCCCTCCACTTT. This encodes CASSQEIGSPLHF.

This chain joins TRBV7-2 and TRBJ2-1, with 12 bases that match TRBD2. In germline, CDR1 is SGHTA, CDR2 FQGNSA. The CDR3 is 15 residues long. The V and J ends lost 5 bases and 8 bases, in that order; junction bases with no gene match: 7. The DNA of the CDR3 is TGTGCCAGCAGCCTGACTAGCGGGAGAACGGATGAGCAGTTCTTC. It yields the protein CASSLTSGRTDEQFF.

The chain links TRBV6-5 to TRBJ2-1; 9 nucleotides agree with TRBD1. Per the germline V gene, CDR1 is MNHEY and CDR2 is SVGAGI. The junction had 9 bases not matched to a gene; V was cut back by 11 bases and J by 7 bases. The CDR3 is 13 residues long. The CDR3 loop is CAGRGTGPNEQFF. The DNA of the CDR3 is TGTGCCGGCCGCGGGACAGGGCCTAATGAGCAGTTCTTC.

The V call is TRBV15, the J call TRBJ2-3; D ambiguous. Trimming removed 1 base from V and 4 bases from J, with 9 bases in between. The CDR3 contains 14 residues. Germline CDR1 reads LNHNV; CDR2 reads YYDKDF (reference sequence). The CDR3 DNA is TGTGCCACCAGCAGAGGACGGAGTGCAGATACGCAGTATTTT. Translation: CATSRGRSADTQYF. The full variable domain, rest sourced from reference TRBV15 and TRBJ2-3, is DAMVIQNPRYQVTQFGKPVTLSCSQTLNHNVMYWYQQKSSQAPKLLFHYYDKDFNNEADTPDNFQSRRPNTSFCFLDIRSPGLGDTAMYLCATSRGRSADTQYFGPGTRLTVL.

Comment on this clone: One end of the junction varies from germline; a read error may be responsible. The CDR3 loop reads CASSLARDSIIGF. For the CDR3, the DNA is TGTGCCAGCTCATTAGCTCGGGACAGCATAATCGGGTTC. V gene TRBV18 combines with J gene TRBJ2-7; 7 positions match TRBD1. Germline lookup yields CDR1 KGHSH and CDR2 LQKENI. CDR3 length: 13 residues.

This chain connects TRBV18 to TRBJ2-3, with a possible D match to TRBD1 (5 bases). Per germline, CDR1 KGHSH and CDR2 LQKENI. The CDR3 has 15 residues. Deletions cut 3 bases from V and 0 bases from J, with 10 bases between. The CDR3 DNA reads as TGTGCCAGCTCACCTGGACAATCTAGCACAGATACGCAGTATTTT. This sequence encodes CASSPGQSSTDTQYF. Full variable domain (remainder filled in from reference TRBV18 and TRBJ2-3): NAGVMQNPRHLVRRRGQEARLRCSPMKGHSHVYWYRQLPEEGLKFMVYLQKENIIDESGMPKERFSAEFPKEGPSILRIQQVVRGDSAAYFCASSPGQSSTDTQYFGPGTRLTVL.

This clone has a handful of counts. V and J are TRBV19 and TRBJ2-7; tentative D call: TRBD1 (6 bases). CDR1 and CDR2 from the germline V gene are LNHDA and SQIVND (reference sequence). V shed 1 base and J shed 3 bases, with 13 bases lying between them. CDR3 size: 15 residues. CDR3 region: CASSIGQGSRYEQYF. As DNA, the CDR3 is TGTGCCAGTAGTATAGGCCAGGGGTCCCGCTACGAGCAGTACTTC.

This clone has just one count. The same CDR3 is also encoded by other DNA sequences in this sample. The V call is TRBV5-1, the J call TRBJ2-3; maybe TRBD2 (6 bases). The germline V gene has CDR1 SGHRS and CDR2 YFSETQ. This CDR3 spans 11 amino acids. V was clipped by 4 bases and J by 6 bases, with 6 bases between them. This chain's CDR3 is CASSRGDTQYF. CDR3 nucleotide sequence: TGCGCCAGCAGCCGGGGGGATACGCAGTATTTT.

The genes are TRBV7-2 and TRBJ2-1; 9 bases line up with TRBD2. The J segment lost 1 base and the V segment lost 7 bases, leaving 5 bases of the junction unmatched. Looked up from germline, CDR1 is SGHTA and CDR2 is FQGNSA. This CDR3 is built from 15 residues. The CDR3 reads CASTVSGGSYNEQFF. CDR3 in DNA: TGTGCCAGCACCGTAAGCGGGGGGTCCTACAATGAGCAGTTCTTC.

J is TRBJ2-4 and V is TRBV15; possible D gene TRBD2, 6 bases. V was trimmed by 4 bases and J by 1 base, leaving 8 bases between them. The germline V gene encodes CDR1 LNHNV and CDR2 YYDKDF (reference sequence). CDR3 length: 14 amino acids. Written as DNA, the CDR3 is TGTGCCACCAGCAAGCTAGCGGCCAAAAACATTCAGTACTTC. Translated, it gives CATSKLAAKNIQYF.

The chain joins TRBV30 to TRBJ2-1, with D possibly TRBD2 on 5 matching bases. V gave up 0 bases and J gave up 3 bases, with 12 bases separating them. The CDR3 length is 15 residues. The V gene's germline CDR1 is GTSNPN and CDR2 SVGIG (reference sequence). The DNA for the CDR3 is TGTGCCTGGAGTGTATACAGCGGACTCTACAATGAGCAGTTCTTC. It translates to CAWSVYSGLYNEQFF. Drawing the rest from reference TRBV30 and TRBJ2-1, the complete variable domain is SQTIHQWPATLVQPVGSPLSLECTVEGTSNPNLYWYRQAAGRGLQLLFYSVGIGQISSEVPQNLSASRPQDRQFILSSKKLLLSDSGFYLCAWSVYSGLYNEQFFGPGTRLTVL.

The V call is TRBV28, the J call TRBJ1-1, with D maybe TRBD1 (6 bases). With 2 bases removed from V and 1 base from J, the gap between germline ends came to 8 bases. The CDR3 extends over 14 amino acids. Germline values: CDR1 MDHEN, CDR2 SYDVKM. The CDR3 region has the DNA TGTGCCAGCAGTTTAGGACAGTGGAACACTGAAGCTTTCTTT. Residues: CASSLGQWNTEAFF.

The chain recombines TRBV18 with TRBJ1-3; 11 bases line up with TRBD1. The CDR3 extends over 16 amino acids. V trimming: 3 bases; J trimming: 7 bases; junction bases outside the gene matches: 8. Germline V lookup: CDR1 KGHSH, CDR2 LQKENI. Here the CDR3 reads CASSPGTGGIQNTIYF. In DNA form, the CDR3 reads TGTGCCAGCTCACCCGGGACAGGGGGAATTCAGAACACCATATATTTT.